The sequence of this T cell receptor beta chain was determined in a study of T cell responses to AZD1222 COVID-19 vaccine. TCRdb keeps only in-frame clones here, not all; method: immunoSEQ multiplex PCR. The repertoire consists of about 150,000 clones, with around 92% occurring once and the leading ten covering around 2.3%. This specimen consisted of peripheral blood, obtained on day 0 of AZD1222 vaccination. The receptor was isolated from an adult in good health.

The chain's CDR3 is CAISDGEKTPRARYGYTF. The CDR3 nucleotides read TGTGCCATCAGTGATGGGGAAAAGACTCCCCGTGCCCGCTATGGCTACACCTTC. This rearrangement joins TRBV10-3 to TRBJ1-2; D gene uncertain. This CDR3 contains 18 residues. The germline gives CDR1 ENHRY, CDR2 SYGVKD. V was clipped by 3 bases and J by 4 bases, with 24 bases between them.